These 8 T cell receptor beta chains were sequenced from one sample in a study of cytomegalovirus exposure and HLA in healthy donors. PCR amplification relied on 60 Vbeta primers (plus 13 Jbeta primers). Generated by immunoSEQ multiplex PCR, the TCRdb table keeps only in-frame clones and is missing some. Among 85,000 to 130,000 clones listed, about three quarters were seen once. Sequencing was done on a sample of PBMCs. The receptors shown here come from a woman aged 45-65 years in good health and CMV-seropositive.

V is TRBV27 and J is TRBJ2-7; D may be TRBD1 (6 bases). Germline V gene lookup returns CDR1 MNHEY and CDR2 SMNVEV (reference sequence). V was shortened by 8 bases and J by 6 bases, with 17 bases between the two germline ends. CDR3 length: 13 residues. Here the CDR3 reads CASSSFTGSEQYF. DNA of the CDR3: TGTGCCAGCTCTTCATTTACAGGGAGCGAGCAGTACTTC.

The V and J genes are TRBV19 and TRBJ1-1; no definite D call. With 3 bases removed from V and 2 bases from J, the gap between germline ends came to 13 bases. The CDR3 extends over 15 amino acids. Germline V gene data show CDR1 as LNHDA and CDR2 as SQIVND (reference sequence). The CDR3 reads CASSIDIQPNTEAFF. In nucleotides, the CDR3 is TGTGCCAGTAGTATCGACATTCAGCCAAACACTGAAGCTTTCTTT.

The genes are TRBV18 and TRBJ2-4, with 8 bases aligning to TRBD2. Germline CDR1 is KGHSH and CDR2 is LQKENI. J lost 0 bases, V lost 6 bases, and 7 bases had no gene match. The CDR3 consists of 16 residues. The DNA of the CDR3 is TGTGCCAGCTCCCCCCGGGAGGGTCTAGCCAAAAACATTCAGTACTTC. Amino acid sequence: CASSPREGLAKNIQYF. The whole variable domain, filled in from reference TRBV18 and TRBJ2-4, reads NAGVMQNPRHLVRRRGQEARLRCSPMKGHSHVYWYRQLPEEGLKFMVYLQKENIIDESGMPKERFSAEFPKEGPSILRIQQVVRGDSAAYFCASSPREGLAKNIQYFGAGTRLSVL.

This chain links TRBV19 with TRBJ1-5, with TRBD1 as a possible D gene (6 bases). V lost 7 bases and J 2 bases, leaving 15 bases between the germline ends. The CDR3 has 15 amino acids. Germline values: CDR1 LNHDA, CDR2 SQIVND (reference sequence). CDR3 sequence reads: CASKGGGVGNQPQHF. In nucleotides, the CDR3 is TGTGCCAGTAAAGGGGGAGGGGTTGGCAATCAGCCCCAGCATTTT.

The rearrangement links TRBV5-1 to TRBJ2-7; 11 nucleotides align to TRBD1. The CDR3 consists of 16 residues. V gave up 3 bases and J gave up 3 bases; unmatched junction bases: 8. The V gene's germline CDR1 is SGHRS and CDR2 YFSETQ. The CDR3 loop is CASSSSPGTGGYEQYF. In DNA, the CDR3 is TGCGCCAGCAGCTCCTCCCCCGGGACAGGGGGCTACGAGCAGTACTTC.

The chain uses TRBV11-2 and TRBJ2-7; tentatively, D is TRBD1 (6 bases). Per the germline V gene, CDR1 is SGHAT and CDR2 is FQNNGV. The CDR3 has 15 amino acids. V was pared by 3 bases and J by 8 bases, with 20 bases between. The CDR3 DNA follows: TGTGCCAGCAGCTTCCTTGGATCGGGACAATCGAAGCAGTACTTC. This gives the protein CASSFLGSGQSKQYF.

The chain couples TRBV29-1 to TRBJ1-1; unclear D gene. Germline CDR1 reads SQVTM; CDR2 reads ANQGSEA. The CDR3 is 14 amino acids. V dropped 4 bases and J dropped 1 base, with 13 bases sitting between them. CDR3 residues: CSVVPRGSNTEAFF. Here the CDR3 DNA reads TGCAGCGTTGTGCCCCGGGGTTCGAACACTGAAGCTTTCTTT.

This chain joins TRBV18 and TRBJ2-7; the D is unclear. CDR1 is KGHSH, CDR2 LQKENI, per germline. Trimming left V 3 bases short and J 2 bases short, with 11 bases between. The CDR3 has 14 amino acids. CDR3 sequence: CASSPRSSPYEQYF. CDR3 DNA: TGTGCCAGCTCACCGCGGTCCTCTCCCTACGAGCAGTACTTC.